This record covers a single T cell receptor (beta chain). Its antigen remains unidentified. Researchers ran the assay at a deep level. Libraries were prepared by immunoSEQ multiplex PCR; TCRdb keeps only in-frame clonotypes and omits some of them. The sample lists 2 million to 2.5 million clones; 80% to 95% were seen once. The data were taken from a study of shared clonotypes between healthy human individuals. Study-wide findings and caveats: Limitation of the genetic and exposure-history diversity represented came from the few donors.

Germline lookup yields CDR1 SGHRS and CDR2 YFSETQ. This CDR3 spans 15 amino acids. V gave up 0 bases and J gave up 3 bases; unmatched junction bases: 2. The sample taken for sequencing was naive CD4+ T cells from PBMCs. Subset reported: CD45RA+ positively selected. V is TRBV5-1 and J is TRBJ2-5, with 10 bases aligning to TRBD1. The origin of this receptor is a young man in good health. Some clones in this sample may be carry-over from other donors' samples. The CDR3 bases are TGCGCCAGCAGCTTGGGGACAGGGGGTAAAGAGACCCAGTACTTC. This gives the protein CASSLGTGGKETQYF.